This TCR beta chain was captured in a study of beta chain features in type 1 diabetes. Study-wide findings and caveats: Type 1 diabetes patients showed a moderate but significant shortening of TCRB CDR3s in all four CD4+ subsets.

The entirety of the isolated RNA underwent reverse transcription, so expressed TCRB transcripts were sequenced. TCRdb's table, derived via immunoSEQ multiplex PCR, lists solely in-frame clones and lacks some. The data show 300,000 or so clones, roughly an eighth seen once. Germline V gene sequence: CDR1 ENHRY, CDR2 SYGVKD. The CDR3 is 13 residues long. Deletions cut 5 bases from V and 4 bases from J, with 11 bases between. This clone occurred a few times. The target antigen is unknown. The rearrangement joins TRBV10-3 to TRBJ1-2, with D perhaps TRBD1 (5 bases). Sequencing was performed on naive CD4+ T cells from blood. This clonotype was sampled from a man aged 25 to 40 with type 1 diabetes. The chain's CDR3 is CAISIGDGYGYTF. The CDR3 DNA sequence: TGTGCCATCAGTATAGGGGATGGCTATGGCTACACCTTC.